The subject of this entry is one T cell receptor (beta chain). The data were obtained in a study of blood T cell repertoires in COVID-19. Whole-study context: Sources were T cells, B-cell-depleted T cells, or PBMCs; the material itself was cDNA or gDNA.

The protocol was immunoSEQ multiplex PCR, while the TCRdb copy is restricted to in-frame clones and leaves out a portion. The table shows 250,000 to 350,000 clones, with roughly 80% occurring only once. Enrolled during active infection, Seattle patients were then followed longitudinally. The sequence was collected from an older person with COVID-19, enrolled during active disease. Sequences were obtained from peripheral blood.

This chain's CDR3 is CASSPGRGSYEQYF. CDR3 sequence (DNA): TGTGCCAGCTCACCCGGCCGGGGGTCCTACGAGCAGTACTTC. This chain connects TRBV18 to TRBJ2-7, with a possible D match to TRBD2 (6 bases). From germline, CDR1 is KGHSH and CDR2 LQKENI. Between the trimmed V and J ends, which lost 3 bases and 1 base, there was a span of 10 bases. This CDR3 has 14 residues.